This T cell receptor (beta chain) was captured by sequencing in a study of shared clonotypes between healthy human individuals. A deep-level run was used for the assay. The assay was immunoSEQ multiplex PCR, and TCRdb's table has in-frame clones only and misses some. This sample has 400,000 to 550,000 clones, with around three quarters found just once. For genomic DNA, unsorted samples relied on about 90 million PBMCs. This clone appeared a few times. This TCR was sampled from a woman between 40 and 55 years old in good health. Some clones in this sample may be carry-over from other donors' samples. The sample comprised PBMCs.

The CDR3 DNA reads TGTGCCAGCAGCCTTCACCCCCAGGGAAAGCTACAAGAGATGGCCCAGTACTTC. It encodes CASSLHPQGKLQEMAQYF. The chain couples TRBV21-1 to TRBJ2-5; the listed D gene, TRBD1, was not tested against the DNA. TRBV21-1 is classified as a pseudogene. The CDR3 covers 18 residues.